This T cell receptor beta chain was sequenced for a study of T cell responses to AZD1222 COVID-19 vaccine. The wider study: Pooled samples include second doses given at about 4 or 12 weeks.

Points from the study as a whole: Sampling captured repertoires only after the peak T cell response. Only a handful of AZD1222 recipients, more than 5 in all, had baseline seropositivity. CD4 TCRs linked to vaccination spanned spike, dominating at 160-218 and 743-854.

Data came from immunoSEQ multiplex PCR; TCRdb stores just in-frame clones and leaves some out. The table lists 100,000 to 120,000 clones, 85% to 90% of them singletons, with around 10% in the top ten. With regard to this clone: Its specificity is unknown.

The sequence was collected from an adult in good health. The sequencing used peripheral blood, collected on day 0 of AZD1222 vaccination.

CDR3 DNA sequence: TGTGCCAGCAGCCTACAGGACTACGAGCAGTACTTC. This sequence encodes CASSLQDYEQYF. The rearrangement joins TRBV5-4 to TRBJ2-7, with a weak D call TRBD1 (5 bases). Germline V gene sequence: CDR1 SGHNT, CDR2 YYREEE (reference sequence). This CDR3 has 12 residues. Deletions cut 4 bases from V and 3 bases from J, with 8 bases between.